Listed below are T cell receptor beta chains from one sample, sequenced in a study of blood T cell repertoires in COVID-19. Produced via immunoSEQ multiplex PCR; TCRdb's table is partial and in-frame only. The profile shows 180,000 or so clones, around 87% of them singletons. The sample taken for sequencing was peripheral blood. These receptor sequences come from a man between 35 and 55 years old with active or convalescent COVID-19. Each CDR3 is given with its conserved first and last residue. Each record gives: V gene, clone size, J gene, D gene, CDR3 protein, CDR3 DNA. The D gene is left open where the match is weak. Clone size is stated in some rows and not others, as once, few, many or a class when expanded.

v_gene: TRBV19
abundance: -
j_gene: TRBJ1-6
d_gene: -
CDR3aa: CASSPSRVGESPLHF
CDR3nt: TGTGCCAGTAGTCCTTCGCGTGTAGGGGAATCACCCCTCCACTTT

v_gene: TRBV6-5
abundance: -
j_gene: TRBJ2-7
d_gene: -
CDR3aa: CASSYSRDLPGEQYF
CDR3nt: TGTGCCAGCAGTTACTCTCGGGACTTACCGGGCGAGCAGTACTTC

v_gene: TRBV7-2
abundance: -
j_gene: TRBJ1-1
d_gene: -
CDR3aa: CASSLGAGQSFTEAFF
CDR3nt: TGTGCCAGCAGCTTAGGGGCTGGACAGTCGTTTACTGAAGCTTTCTTT

v_gene: TRBV2
abundance: -
j_gene: TRBJ1-3
d_gene: -
CDR3aa: CASSGDGGRNTIYF
CDR3nt: TGTGCCAGCAGCGGTGACGGGGGGAGAAACACCATATATTTT

v_gene: TRBV5-4
abundance: -
j_gene: TRBJ2-3
d_gene: -
CDR3aa: CASSLRGASTDTQYF
CDR3nt: TGTGCCAGCAGCTTGCGGGGGGCGAGCACAGATACGCAGTATTTT

v_gene: TRBV29-1
abundance: -
j_gene: TRBJ1-2
d_gene: TRBD1
CDR3aa: CSAEDRVDNYGYTF
CDR3nt: TGCAGCGCAGAAGACAGGGTCGATAACTATGGCTACACCTTC

v_gene: TRBV9
abundance: -
j_gene: TRBJ1-1
d_gene: -
CDR3aa: CASNSNLNTEAFF
CDR3nt: TGTGCCAGCAACTCGAACCTCAACACTGAAGCTTTCTTT

v_gene: TRBV19
abundance: -
j_gene: TRBJ1-6
d_gene: -
CDR3aa: CASTLSRRNSPLHF
CDR3nt: TGTGCCAGTACCCTATCCCGCCGAAATTCACCCCTCCACTTT

v_gene: TRBV27
abundance: -
j_gene: TRBJ1-5
d_gene: TRBD1
CDR3aa: CASSPGGGKPQHF
CDR3nt: TGTGCCAGCAGTCCAGGGGGAGGTAAGCCCCAGCATTTT

v_gene: TRBV7-6
abundance: -
j_gene: TRBJ2-7
d_gene: TRBD2
CDR3aa: CASSSLRERGFYEQYF
CDR3nt: TGTGCCAGCAGTTCTCTGAGGGAGCGGGGCTTCTACGAGCAGTACTTC

v_gene: TRBV28
abundance: -
j_gene: TRBJ1-2
d_gene: TRBD1
CDR3aa: CASSLSFGTGVQLGYTF
CDR3nt: TGTGCCAGCAGTTTATCTTTCGGGACAGGGGTCCAACTTGGCTACACCTTC

v_gene: TRBV4-3
abundance: -
j_gene: TRBJ1-1
d_gene: TRBD1
CDR3aa: CASSQEFRTGNSNTEAFF
CDR3nt: TGCGCCAGCAGCCAAGAATTCCGGACAGGGAATTCGAACACTGAAGCTTTCTTT

v_gene: TRBV7-7
abundance: -
j_gene: TRBJ2-2
d_gene: TRBD2
CDR3aa: CASSLFSGGDTGELFF
CDR3nt: TGTGCTAGCAGCTTGTTTAGCGGGGGCGATACCGGGGAGCTGTTTTTT

v_gene: TRBV12-1
abundance: once
j_gene: TRBJ1-5
d_gene: -
CDR3aa: CASSAPQGSFAHSNQPQHF
CDR3nt: TGTGCCAGCAGCGCACCCCAGGGATCGTTCGCCCATAGCAATCAGCCCCAGCATTTT